This TCR beta chain was identified during a study of cytomegalovirus exposure and HLA in healthy donors. Study-level points and caveats: Across donors, sequencing depth was assumed by presence/absence analyses to be roughly uniform. Immune exposure information comprised only CMV serostatus.

CDR3 length: 17 amino acids. CDR1 is SGHTS, CDR2 YDEGEE, per germline. V shed 2 bases, J shed 0 bases, and the junction held 8 bases outside the gene matches. Vbeta (60) and Jbeta (13) primers were used in the PCR. Clones were sequenced by immunoSEQ multiplex PCR, and TCRdb holds only the in-frame ones, with some missing. Of 170,000 or so clones listed, about four fifths are singletons. Participants comprised healthy donors of bone marrow. A note on this clone: Its antigen is unidentified.

This clonotype originated in a girl aged 5-17 years in good health and CMV-seropositive. Sequenced input: PBMCs. The chain carries TRBV5-8 and TRBJ2-3, with 8 bases lining up with TRBD1. As DNA, the CDR3 is TGTGCCAGCAGCTTAGACAGGGGACGGCGTAGCACAGATACGCAGTATTTT. Residues: CASSLDRGRRSTDTQYF.